The 10 T cell receptor beta chains given below trace back to one sample, sequenced in a study of T cell responses to AZD1222 COVID-19 vaccine. The table came from immunoSEQ multiplex PCR; TCRdb's copy has only in-frame clones and leaves some out. The profile covers about 150,000 clones, with 90% appearing a single time and over 1.5% taken by the ten largest. Material: peripheral blood, obtained on day 0 of AZD1222 vaccination. These receptors were collected from an adult in good health.

The chain couples TRBV28 to TRBJ1-3, with 7 bases fitting TRBD1. The CDR3 spans 14 residues. Germline CDR1 MDHEN, CDR2 SYDVKM. Trimming cost V 6 bases and J 5 bases; bases outside gene matches: 7. The CDR3 spells CASSKRQGRNTIYF. The CDR3 DNA reads TGTGCCAGCAGCAAAAGACAGGGAAGAAACACCATATATTTT. Looking up the rest from reference TRBV28 and TRBJ1-3 gives the full variable domain: DVKVTQSSRYLVKRTGEKVFLECVQDMDHENMFWYRQDPGLGLRLIYFSYDVKMKEKGDIPEGYSVSREKKERFSLILESASTNQTSMYLCASSKRQGRNTIYFGEGSWLTVV.

CDR3 DNA: TGTGCCAGCAGCAAACCGGGCCTTAATTCACCCCTCCACTTT. Encoded protein: CASSKPGLNSPLHF. This sequence joins TRBV7-2 and TRBJ1-6; no definite D call. V was trimmed by 5 bases and J by 6 bases, leaving 11 bases between them. The germline CDR1 and CDR2 sequences are SGHTA and FQGNSA. The CDR3 is 14 amino acids.

This rearrangement joins TRBV19 to TRBJ1-1; 7 positions agree with TRBD1. This CDR3 contains 15 residues. V trimming: 9 bases; J trimming: 2 bases; junction bases outside the gene matches: 12. Germline-derived CDR1 and CDR2 are LNHDA and SQIVND (reference sequence). The CDR3 is CASTAHRGLNTEAFF. In DNA form, the CDR3 reads TGTGCCAGCACAGCCCACAGGGGATTAAACACTGAAGCTTTCTTT. The full variable domain, completed using reference TRBV19 and TRBJ1-1, is DGGITQSPKYLFRKEGQNVTLSCEQNLNHDAMYWYRQDPGQGLRLIYYSQIVNDFQKGDIAEGYSVSREKKESFPLTVTSAQKNPTAFYLCASTAHRGLNTEAFFGQGTRLTVV.

The chain joins TRBV24-1 to TRBJ2-7, with 7 bases matching TRBD1. There are 14 residues in the CDR3. Germline V gene data show CDR1 as KGHDR and CDR2 as SFDVKD. Trimming cost V 11 bases and J 1 base; bases outside gene matches: 10. The chain's CDR3 is CARVRTGPSYEQYF. DNA of the CDR3: TGTGCCAGGGTAAGGACAGGTCCTTCCTACGAGCAGTACTTC.

The chain employs TRBV24-1 and TRBJ2-2; TRBD1 agrees at 7 bases. The germline gives CDR1 KGHDR, CDR2 SFDVKD. Trimming removed 7 bases from V and 7 bases from J; junction bases left unmatched: 11. This CDR3 is built from 15 residues. CDR3 sequence: CATRGGREGVGELFF. CDR3 nucleotides: TGTGCCACCAGAGGGGGCAGGGAAGGTGTCGGGGAGCTGTTTTTT.

This clone came up once. V usage is TRBV28 and J usage is TRBJ2-3; 9 bases are a match to TRBD2. The CDR3 totals 16 residues. Germline values: CDR1 MDHEN, CDR2 SYDVKM. Germline trimming cut 5 bases from V and 2 bases from J; bases unmatched to any gene: 8. The CDR3 sequence: CASSMGLAFATDTQYF. CDR3 nucleotides: TGTGCCAGCAGTATGGGACTAGCTTTCGCCACAGATACGCAGTATTTT.

The V gene is TRBV5-4, the J gene TRBJ2-1; 11 bases are a match to TRBD2. The germline V gene has CDR1 SGHNT and CDR2 YYREEE (reference sequence). The CDR3 totals 15 residues. J was trimmed by 8 bases and V by 6 bases; bases with no gene match: 10. This chain's CDR3 is CASNLLAGGIDEQFF. CDR3 nucleotide sequence: TGTGCCAGCAACCTTCTAGCGGGAGGTATCGATGAGCAGTTCTTC.

This clone was seen only a few times. This chain joins TRBV27 and TRBJ2-1, with TRBD2 identical over 11 bases. V trimming: 3 bases; J trimming: 6 bases; junction bases outside the gene matches: 1. CDR1 is MNHEY and CDR2 is SMNVEV in the germline V gene (reference sequence). The CDR3 loop spans 14 amino acids. CDR3 DNA sequence: TGTGCCAGCAGTTTCCTAGCGGGAGGCAATGAGCAGTTCTTC. Amino acids: CASSFLAGGNEQFF.

This chain connects TRBV19 to TRBJ2-7; D is ambiguous. Germline CDR1 reads LNHDA; CDR2 reads SQIVND (reference sequence). The germline V and J ends were trimmed by 5 bases and 2 bases, with 10 bases remaining between them. The CDR3 has 13 amino acids. CDR3 sequence reads: CASSAPGAYEQYF. In nucleotides, the CDR3 is TGTGCCAGTAGTGCCCCAGGTGCCTACGAGCAGTACTTC.

The chain carries TRBV30 and TRBJ2-1; 8 bases agree with TRBD1. The J segment lost 10 bases and the V segment lost 0 bases, leaving 14 bases of the junction unmatched. CDR1 is GTSNPN and CDR2 is SVGIG in the germline V gene (reference sequence). CDR3 length equals 16 residues. The CDR3 bases are TGTGCCTGGAGTGTAGCCCCGGGCAGGGGGCAGGGGGAGCAGTTCTTC. Translating gives CAWSVAPGRGQGEQFF.